Listed below are T cell receptor beta chains from one sample, sequenced in a study of beta chain features in type 1 diabetes. TCRdb's copy holds only in-frame clones and misses some; the assay was immunoSEQ multiplex PCR. This table has fewer than 200,000 clones, 8.1% appearing once. The sequencing input was central memory CD4+ T cells from blood. These receptors were obtained from a man in his late teens or twenties in good health. Each CDR3 is given with its conserved first and last residue. Fields, in order: J gene, D gene, clone size, V gene, CDR3 length, CDR3 protein, CDR3 DNA. A D gene is named only where the DNA matches it firmly. Some rows mark clone size as missing; the rest say once, few, many or name a class of expanded clone.

j_call: TRBJ2-4
d_call: TRBD2
clone_size: many
v_call: TRBV15
cdr3_length: 18
cdr3_aa: CATSSPQREGLAKNIQYF
cdr3_nt: TGTGCCACCAGCTCTCCCCAGCGGGAGGGCCTTGCCAAAAACATTCAGTACTTC

j_call: TRBJ1-1
d_call: NA
clone_size: many
v_call: TRBV30
cdr3_length: 13
cdr3_aa: CAWSSSADTEAFF
cdr3_nt: TGTGCCTGGAGTTCATCAGCGGACACTGAAGCTTTCTTT

j_call: TRBJ2-3
d_call: TRBD1
clone_size: NA
v_call: TRBV6-1
cdr3_length: 14
cdr3_aa: CASSGRGRWDTQYF
cdr3_nt: TGTGCCAGCAGCGGCAGGGGGAGATGGGATACGCAGTATTTT

j_call: TRBJ2-1
d_call: TRBD2
clone_size: many
v_call: TRBV29-1
cdr3_length: 11
cdr3_aa: CSVCGGSEQFF
cdr3_nt: TGCAGCGTTTGCGGGGGGAGTGAGCAGTTCTTC

j_call: TRBJ2-2
d_call: NA
clone_size: NA
v_call: TRBV11-2
cdr3_length: 15
cdr3_aa: CASSLVAVNTGELFF
cdr3_nt: TGTGCCAGCAGCTTAGTGGCTGTGAACACCGGGGAGCTGTTTTTT

j_call: TRBJ2-3
d_call: TRBD2
clone_size: NA
v_call: TRBV7-7
cdr3_length: 15
cdr3_aa: CASSIAGGSTDTQYF
cdr3_nt: TGTGCTAGCAGCATAGCGGGAGGGAGCACAGATACGCAGTATTTT

j_call: TRBJ2-5
d_call: NA
clone_size: few
v_call: TRBV5-1
cdr3_length: 14
cdr3_aa: CASSLGAIKETQYF
cdr3_nt: TGCGCCAGCAGCTTGGGGGCCATCAAGGAGACCCAGTACTTC

j_call: TRBJ2-1
d_call: TRBD2
clone_size: NA
v_call: TRBV7-3
cdr3_length: 16
cdr3_aa: CASSREGSSGYNEQFF
cdr3_nt: TGTGCCAGCAGCCGCGAGGGGTCTAGCGGGTACAATGAGCAGTTCTTC

j_call: TRBJ2-7
d_call: NA
clone_size: few
v_call: TRBV7-2
cdr3_length: 15
cdr3_aa: CASSLYGQRSYEQYF
cdr3_nt: TGTGCCAGCAGCTTATATGGTCAGCGCTCCTACGAGCAGTACTTC

j_call: TRBJ2-1
d_call: NA
clone_size: NA
v_call: TRBV6-6
cdr3_length: 13
cdr3_aa: CASSQSRGNEQFF
cdr3_nt: TGTGCCAGCAGCCAAAGTCGGGGGAATGAGCAGTTCTTC

j_call: TRBJ1-2
d_call: TRBD1
clone_size: NA
v_call: TRBV2
cdr3_length: 13
cdr3_aa: CASRWQGEYGYTF
cdr3_nt: TGTGCCAGCAGGTGGCAGGGGGAATATGGCTACACCTTC

j_call: TRBJ2-1
d_call: TRBD1
clone_size: few
v_call: TRBV7-2
cdr3_length: 16
cdr3_aa: CASSSRQGGAYNEQFF
cdr3_nt: TGTGCCAGCAGCTCCCGACAGGGGGGCGCCTACAATGAGCAGTTCTTC

j_call: TRBJ2-5
d_call: TRBD1
clone_size: NA
v_call: TRBV7-6
cdr3_length: 15
cdr3_aa: CASSYDGQGFETQYF
cdr3_nt: TGTGCCAGCAGCTACGATGGACAGGGGTTTGAGACCCAGTACTTC

j_call: TRBJ2-7
d_call: NA
clone_size: NA
v_call: TRBV5-1
cdr3_length: 14
cdr3_aa: CASSPGQSPYEQYF
cdr3_nt: TGCGCCAGCAGCCCCGGACAGTCCCCCTACGAGCAGTACTTC

j_call: TRBJ2-3
d_call: TRBD2
clone_size: NA
v_call: TRBV9
cdr3_length: 15
cdr3_aa: CASSPTGLAADTQYF
cdr3_nt: TGTGCCAGCAGCCCAACGGGACTAGCAGCAGATACGCAGTATTTT

j_call: TRBJ1-4
d_call: NA
clone_size: many
v_call: TRBV28
cdr3_length: 16
cdr3_aa: CASSLPKGATNEKLFF
cdr3_nt: TGTGCCAGCAGTTTACCCAAGGGGGCAACTAATGAAAAACTGTTTTTT

j_call: TRBJ1-2
d_call: TRBD1
clone_size: few
v_call: TRBV7-9
cdr3_length: 16
cdr3_aa: CASSLGGDRLNYGYTF
cdr3_nt: TGTGCCAGCAGCTTAGGCGGGGACAGACTAAACTATGGCTACACCTTC

j_call: TRBJ2-1
d_call: TRBD2
clone_size: few
v_call: TRBV28
cdr3_length: 15
cdr3_aa: CASRNGLAGHNEQFF
cdr3_nt: TGTGCCAGCAGAAATGGACTAGCGGGACACAATGAGCAGTTCTTC

j_call: TRBJ2-5
d_call: NA
clone_size: few
v_call: TRBV9
cdr3_length: 14
cdr3_aa: CASSVDPVEETQYF
cdr3_nt: TGTGCCAGCAGCGTAGATCCGGTAGAAGAGACCCAGTACTTC

j_call: TRBJ2-5
d_call: TRBD2
clone_size: many
v_call: TRBV7-3
cdr3_length: 16
cdr3_aa: CASSLASGGGRETQYF
cdr3_nt: TGTGCCAGCAGCTTAGCTAGCGGGGGGGGAAGAGAGACCCAGTACTTC

j_call: TRBJ2-1
d_call: NA
clone_size: few
v_call: TRBV28
cdr3_length: 14
cdr3_aa: CASIPLGGYNEQFF
cdr3_nt: TGTGCCAGCATACCCCTCGGGGGTTACAATGAGCAGTTCTTC

j_call: TRBJ2-2
d_call: NA
clone_size: NA
v_call: TRBV11-2
cdr3_length: 12
cdr3_aa: CASSLDRGELFF
cdr3_nt: TGTGCCAGCAGCTTAGACCGCGGGGAGCTGTTTTTT

j_call: TRBJ2-5
d_call: NA
clone_size: few
v_call: TRBV19
cdr3_length: 14
cdr3_aa: CASRGRVIVETQYF
cdr3_nt: TGTGCCAGTAGAGGCAGGGTGATTGTGGAGACCCAGTACTTC

j_call: TRBJ1-2
d_call: TRBD1
clone_size: few
v_call: TRBV4-2
cdr3_length: 14
cdr3_aa: CASRPLQGDGGYTF
cdr3_nt: TGTGCCAGCAGACCCCTCCAGGGGGATGGGGGCTACACCTTC

j_call: TRBJ2-7
d_call: TRBD2
clone_size: NA
v_call: TRBV27
cdr3_length: 17
cdr3_aa: CASSLWSLAGARREQYF
cdr3_nt: TGTGCCAGCAGTTTATGGTCACTAGCGGGAGCCCGACGGGAGCAGTACTTC

j_call: TRBJ1-4
d_call: TRBD1
clone_size: NA
v_call: TRBV19
cdr3_length: 13
cdr3_aa: CAKYWTGGEKLFF
cdr3_nt: TGTGCCAAGTACTGGACAGGGGGGGAAAAACTGTTTTTT

j_call: TRBJ1-2
d_call: NA
clone_size: NA
v_call: TRBV7-2
cdr3_length: 15
cdr3_aa: CASSLEMGAGYGYTF
cdr3_nt: TGTGCCAGCAGCTTAGAGATGGGGGCAGGCTATGGCTACACCTTC

j_call: TRBJ1-4
d_call: TRBD1
clone_size: few
v_call: TRBV5-1
cdr3_length: 14
cdr3_aa: CASSFGQGSEKLFF
cdr3_nt: TGCGCCAGCAGCTTCGGACAGGGGAGTGAAAAACTGTTTTTT

j_call: TRBJ2-3
d_call: NA
clone_size: many
v_call: TRBV2
cdr3_length: 14
cdr3_aa: CASSVTTFTDTQYF
cdr3_nt: TGTGCCAGCAGTGTCACTACCTTCACAGATACGCAGTATTTT